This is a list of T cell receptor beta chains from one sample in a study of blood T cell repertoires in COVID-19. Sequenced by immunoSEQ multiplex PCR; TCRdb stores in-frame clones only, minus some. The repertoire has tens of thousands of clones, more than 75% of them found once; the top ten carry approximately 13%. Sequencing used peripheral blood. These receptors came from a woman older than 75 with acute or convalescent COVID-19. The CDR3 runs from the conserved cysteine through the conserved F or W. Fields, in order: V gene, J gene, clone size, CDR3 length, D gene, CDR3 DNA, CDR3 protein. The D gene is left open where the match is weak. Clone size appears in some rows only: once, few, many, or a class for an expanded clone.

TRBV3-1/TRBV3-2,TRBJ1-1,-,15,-,TGTGCCAGCAGCCCTCAGGGGAGTATGAACACTGAAGCTTTCTTT,CASSPQGSMNTEAFF
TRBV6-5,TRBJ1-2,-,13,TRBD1,TGTGCCAGCAGTCCAGGGACAGGGAATGGCTACACCTTC,CASSPGTGNGYTF
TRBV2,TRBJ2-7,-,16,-,TGTGCCAGCAGTGAAGACAGGGATGGTCGTAATTACGAGCAGTACTTC,CASSEDRDGRNYEQYF
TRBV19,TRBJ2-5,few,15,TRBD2,TGTGCCAGTAGTACGGGACTAGCGGGAGGAGAGACCCAGTACTTC,CASSTGLAGGETQYF
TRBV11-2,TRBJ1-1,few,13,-,TGTGCCAGCAGAGGACAGCAGAACACTGAAGCTTTCTTT,CASRGQQNTEAFF
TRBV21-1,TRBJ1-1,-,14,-,TGTGCCAGCCCCCCGTCCGCGGTGAACACTGAAGCTTTCTTT,CASPPSAVNTEAFF
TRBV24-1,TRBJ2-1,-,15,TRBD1,TGTGCCACCAGTGGGAGGACAGGGGCCGGCGATGAGCAGTTCTTC,CATSGRTGAGDEQFF
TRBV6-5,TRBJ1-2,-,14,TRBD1,TGTGCCAGCAGAGCACGGGACAGGGTTTATGGCTACACCTTC,CASRARDRVYGYTF
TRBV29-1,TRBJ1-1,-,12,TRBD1,TGCAGCGTTCTACAGGGGCCCACTGAAGCTTTCTTT,CSVLQGPTEAFF
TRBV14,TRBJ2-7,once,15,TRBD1,TGTGCCAGCAGTAACAGGGGCGCTAGCTCCTACGAGCAGTACTTC,CASSNRGASSYEQYF
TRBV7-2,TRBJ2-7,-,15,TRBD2,TGTGCCAGCATGCGGGTTCGCGGGAGAGGCTACGAGCAGTACTTC,CASMRVRGRGYEQYF
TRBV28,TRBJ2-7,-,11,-,TGTGCCAGCAGTTACATTGGCGAGCAGTACTTC,CASSYIGEQYF
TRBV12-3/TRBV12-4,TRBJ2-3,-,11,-,TGTGCCAGCAGTTTCATAGATACGCAGTATTTT,CASSFIDTQYF
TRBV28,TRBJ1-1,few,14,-,TGTGCCAGCAGTCCTCCGGGCTCGAGAGGGCAAGCTTTCTTT,CASSPPGSRGQAFF
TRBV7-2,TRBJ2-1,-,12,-,TGTGCCAGCAGCTTAACAGGGAGGGGGCAGTTCTTC,CASSLTGRGQFF
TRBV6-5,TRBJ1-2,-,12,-,TGTGCCAGCAGTCCTGGGCAGGATGGCTACACCTTC,CASSPGQDGYTF
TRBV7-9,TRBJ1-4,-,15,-,TGTGCCAGCAGCTCGCTAGGGGCTCCGAATGAAAAACTGTTTTTT,CASSSLGAPNEKLFF
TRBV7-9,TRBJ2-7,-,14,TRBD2,TGTGCCAGCAGCCAGACTAGCGGACGTGGCGAGCAGTACTTC,CASSQTSGRGEQYF
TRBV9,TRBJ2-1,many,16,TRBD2,TGTGCCAGCAGCGTAGAAGGCGGGAGGGCCGCTAATGAGCAGTTCTTC,CASSVEGGRAANEQFF
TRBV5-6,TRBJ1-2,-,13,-,TGTGCCAGCAGCTTGGGTGTCGGAGGTGGCTACACCTTC,CASSLGVGGGYTF
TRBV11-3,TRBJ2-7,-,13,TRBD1,TGTGCCAGCAGCTCAGGGGGCCTGAACGAGCAGTACTTC,CASSSGGLNEQYF
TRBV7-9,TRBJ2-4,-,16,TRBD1,TGTGCCAGCAGCGACGGACAGGGGAGGACCAAAAACATTCAGTACTTC,CASSDGQGRTKNIQYF
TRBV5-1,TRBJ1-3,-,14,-,TGCGCCAGCAGCTTAGGGGCAACTGGAAACACCATATATTTT,CASSLGATGNTIYF